This T cell receptor (beta chain) was captured by sequencing in a study of blood T cell repertoires in COVID-19. Study summary: COVID-19 samples collected from the United States, Italy and Spain covered acute and convalescent phases.

Some clones are missing from TCRdb's copy, which holds only in-frame ones; the method was immunoSEQ multiplex PCR. The sample yields about 200,000 clones, about 78% seen once. The CDR3 is 18 amino acids. The sample was peripheral blood. The source of this sequence is a woman in her 70s with acute or convalescent COVID-19. This rearrangement joins TRBV21-1 to TRBJ2-3; TRBD2, the table's D call, was not compared with the DNA. TRBV21-1 is classified as a pseudogene. The CDR3 spells CASSIVAGGGGPTDTQYF. DNA of the CDR3: TGTGCCAGCAGCATAGTAGCGGGAGGGGGGGGCCCCACAGATACGCAGTATTTT.